This T cell receptor (beta chain) derives from a study of blood T cell repertoires in COVID-19. Study background: Samples came from the United States, Italy and Spain, spanning acute and convalescent COVID-19. PBMCs, B-cell-depleted T cells, or T cells provided the cDNA or gDNA that made up the material.

Followed longitudinally, the Seattle patients had been enrolled during active infection. The V gene's germline CDR1 is SEHNR and CDR2 FQNEAQ (reference sequence). V lost 4 bases and J lost 8, with 15 bases in between. This CDR3 region has 15 residues. In the source study's methods: Estimation of nucleated cell counts relied on the amplification of reference gene primers. TCRdb's table, derived via immunoSEQ multiplex PCR, lists solely in-frame clones and lacks some. The DNA was the basis for D and trimming; V, J and clone size are from that table. The sample includes some 68,000 clones, 87% of them seen just once.

Sequenced input: peripheral blood. The chain recombines TRBV7-9 with TRBJ1-6; the D gene is possibly TRBD1 (5 bases). This TCR derives from a woman in her forties or fifties with COVID-19, enrolled during active disease. Here the CDR3 DNA reads TGTGCCAGCAGCTCTCAGGGAGGGGCCTATTCACCCCTCCACTTT. It yields the protein CASSSQGGAYSPLHF. Full variable domain (missing parts from reference TRBV7-9 and TRBJ1-6): DTGVSQNPRHKITKRGQNVTFRCDPISEHNRLYWYRQTLGQGPEFLTYFQNEAQLEKSRLLSDRFSAERPKGSFSTLEIQRTEQGDSAMYLCASSSQGGAYSPLHFGNGTRLTVT.